These 26 T cell receptor beta chains were all obtained from the same sample, sequenced in a study of blood T cells in healthy people across ages (dated by TCRdb to about 2015). Preparation of the library involved 5' RACE. The second PCR ran for roughly 6 to 11 cycles and used a J-beta primer mix along with a sample-barcoded 5' primer. TCRdb handled the public reads itself, with Q25 trimming in fastp and clone calling in MiXCR, and kept productive beta chains. Rows are combined by CDR3 protein, so each entry shows the most common genes and DNA. Here the sample has around 2 million distinct CDR3 sequences; 39% occur a single time. Roughly 23% of the sample goes to the ten largest clones. What was sequenced was blood. These receptors were taken from a human donor in good health.

This clonotype was picked up a small number of times. J is TRBJ2-1 and V is TRBV6-5; D unclear. Trimming left V 1 base short and J 8 bases short, with 6 bases between. The CDR3 contains 12 residues. CDR1 and CDR2 (germline): MNHEY, SVGAGI. DNA of the CDR3: TGTGCCAGCAGTTACTTTGGGGATGAGCAGTTCTTC. As protein: CASSYFGDEQFF.

The J gene is TRBJ2-1, the V gene TRBV29-1, with TRBD1 matching 12 bases. The junction had 13 bases not matched to a gene; V was cut back by 6 bases and J by 7 bases. CDR1 is SQVTM, CDR2 ANQGSEA, per germline. CDR3 size: 16 residues. CDR3 residues: CSVAKAGQGARNEQFF. The CDR3 DNA reads as TGCAGCGTCGCTAAGGCGGGACAGGGGGCTCGAAATGAGCAGTTCTTC.

As regards this clonotype: At one of its ends the junction is not consistent with the germline gene, which may arise from a read error. The chain combines TRBV29-1 with TRBJ2-6; maybe TRBD1 (5 bases). Germline lookup yields CDR1 SQVTM and CDR2 ANQGSEA. The CDR3 spans 16 residues. CDR3 sequence: CSVEDRTHSGASVLTF. The CDR3 nucleotides are TGCAGCGTTGAAGACAGAACCCACTCTGGGGCCAGCGTCCTGACTTTC.

J is TRBJ2-5 and V is TRBV6-6, with a possible D match to TRBD2 (7 bases). The CDR3 is made up of 16 amino acids. The V end was cut by 8 bases, the J end by 4 bases, with 23 bases between. The V gene's germline CDR1 is MNHNY and CDR2 SVGAGI (reference sequence). The CDR3 region has the DNA TGTGCCAGCGGGGGACATTTCTCGCGGGGGCCAGAGACCCAGTACTTC. Its protein is CASGGHFSRGPETQYF.

The chain links TRBV9 to TRBJ2-2; D ambiguous. The V gene's germline CDR1 is SGDLS and CDR2 YYNGEE. Between the trimmed V and J ends, which lost 2 bases and 5 bases, there was a span of 16 bases. The CDR3 consists of 16 residues. The DNA for the CDR3 is TGTGCCAGCAGCGTCAAAGCCGGTACAGATACCGGGGAGCTGTTTTTT. Amino acids: CASSVKAGTDTGELFF.

This clonotype was counted between two and nine times. The rearrangement uses TRBV5-4 and TRBJ2-3; possibly TRBD2 for D (5 bases). V was pared by 10 bases and J by 6 bases, with 21 bases between. CDR1 is SGHNT and CDR2 is YYREEE in the germline V gene (reference sequence). The CDR3 loop spans 14 amino acids. The CDR3 DNA sequence: TGTGCCGCCCAACTAGTTTCCGCCGGGGATACGCAGTATTTT. Protein sequence: CAAQLVSAGDTQYF.

The V call is TRBV7-2, the J call TRBJ2-7, with D possibly being TRBD1 (6 bases). TRBJ2-5 explains the end of the DNA better; the J call may be wrong. Germline values: CDR1 SGHTA, CDR2 FQGNSA. The CDR3 totals 14 residues. The CDR3, as DNA: TGTGCCAGCAGCTTAGGGCACAGGGAAGGGACCCAGTACTTC. It specifies CASSLGHREGTQYF.

V gene TRBV12-5 combines with J gene TRBJ2-1; D remains unclear. Germline loops: CDR1 LGHNT, CDR2 FRNRAP. The ends were cut back, 4 bases at V and 5 bases at J, with 15 bases in the middle. CDR3 size: 15 residues. Written as DNA, the CDR3 is TGTGCTAGTGGTTGGGCCCGAGGCAGTCACAATGAGCAGTTCTTC. This translates into CASGWARGSHNEQFF.

This clonotype has only a few counts. A read error may explain this, as a much larger clone is one base away. This chain links TRBV7-7 with TRBJ2-1; 9 bases agree with TRBD1. Germline trimming cut 6 bases from V and 8 bases from J; bases unmatched to any gene: 11. This CDR3 has 15 amino acids. Germline assignment: CDR1 SSHAT and CDR2 FNYEAQ (reference sequence). CDR3 DNA: TGTGCCAGCAGTTTAAACTGGGACAGGGTCCATGAGCAGTTCTTC. As protein: CASSLNWDRVHEQFF.

Notes on this clonotype: The junction differs from germline at one of its ends, possibly a read error. The CDR3 loop reads CASSPGRGATKNIRYF. The CDR3 DNA reads as TGTGCCAGCAGCCCCGGACGGGGGGCAACCAAAAACATTCGGTACTTC. The chain has TRBV7-9 and TRBJ2-4; the D gene is possibly TRBD2 (7 bases). CDR1 is SEHNR, CDR2 FQNEAQ, per germline (reference sequence). The CDR3 runs to 16 residues.

The chain recombines TRBV6-1 with TRBJ1-5; perhaps TRBD1 as D (6 bases). This CDR3 comprises 15 residues. Trimming cost V 1 base and J 8 bases, with 15 bases left between them. The germline V gene encodes CDR1 MNHNS and CDR2 SASEGT. The CDR3 region is CASSEEGGGIKPQHF. As DNA, the CDR3 is TGTGCCAGCAGTGAAGAAGGAGGGGGAATTAAGCCCCAGCATTTT.

The rearrangement links TRBV10-2 to TRBJ2-7; D ambiguous. The V gene's germline CDR1 is WSHSY and CDR2 SAAADI. The CDR3 contains 13 residues. V gave up 4 bases and J gave up 3 bases, with 10 bases separating them. This CDR3 is CASSVGTYYEQYF. The CDR3 DNA follows: TGCGCCAGCAGTGTCGGAACCTACTACGAGCAGTACTTC.

The chain links TRBV20-1 to TRBJ1-5; unclear D gene. V was shortened by 3 bases and J by 0 bases, with 9 bases between the two germline ends. Germline V CDR1 and CDR2: DFQATT, SNEGSKA (reference sequence). This CDR3 is 14 amino acids long. This CDR3 is CSASGPYSNQPQHF. The CDR3 DNA sequence: TGCAGTGCTAGTGGCCCATATAGCAATCAGCCCCAGCATTTT.

The rearrangement links TRBV2 to TRBJ2-3, with 11 bases identical to TRBD2. V dropped 7 bases and J dropped 2; count of bases not matched to a gene: 8. Per germline, CDR1 SNHLY and CDR2 FYNNEI. This CDR3 has 16 residues. The CDR3 DNA reads TGTGCCAGCACTCAAGGGACTAGCGGTATCACAGATACGCAGTATTTT. Translation gives CASTQGTSGITDTQYF.

This clonotype was counted ten times or more. This chain connects TRBV29-1 to TRBJ2-5; 8 bases align to TRBD2. After removal of 3 bases from V and 4 bases from J, the junction contained 4 bases not matched to a gene. Germline-derived CDR1 and CDR2 are SQVTM and ANQGSEA. The CDR3 is 13 residues long. DNA of the CDR3: TGCAGCGTTGAGGTAGCGGGGACAGAGACCCAGTACTTC. Translated, it gives CSVEVAGTETQYF.

The V and J genes are TRBV20-1 and TRBJ1-2; 7 bases agree with TRBD1. CDR3 size: 14 residues. Germline CDR1 reads DFQATT; CDR2 reads SNEGSKA (reference sequence). The junction had 12 bases not matched to a gene; V was cut back by 3 bases and J by 8 bases. As DNA, the CDR3 is TGCAGTGCTAGGCGACAGGGCTACTTGGAAGGCTACACCTTC. Amino acid sequence: CSARRQGYLEGYTF.

The chain is built from TRBV7-2 and TRBJ2-4, with 7 bases lining up with TRBD1. The J call may be mistaken, given a closer DNA end match to TRBJ2-7. Germline CDR1 is SGHTA and CDR2 is FQGNSA. The length of the CDR3 is 15 residues. The CDR3: CASSLEGAEAYEQYF. The DNA of the CDR3 is TGTGCCAGCAGCTTAGAGGGGGCTGAAGCGTACGAGCAGTACTTC.

The chain links TRBV4-1 to TRBJ2-7, with D possibly being TRBD1 (6 bases). Germline CDR1 and CDR2: MGHRA and YSYEKL. Trimming stripped 1 base from V and 2 bases from J, with 12 bases between. The CDR3 extends over 15 amino acids. The CDR3 is CASSQVGQKTYEQYF. In nucleotides, the CDR3 is TGCGCCAGCAGCCAAGTAGGACAGAAAACCTACGAGCAGTACTTC.

This chain uses TRBV29-1 with TRBJ2-3, with unresolved D. The ends were cut back, 5 bases at V and 8 bases at J, with 8 bases in the middle. CDR3 length equals 10 residues. CDR1 is SQVTM and CDR2 is ANQGSEA in the germline V gene. CDR3 coding DNA: TGCAGCGTTTCCCTGGGTACGCAGTATTTT. Amino acids: CSVSLGTQYF.

This clonotype was recorded a few times. The chain combines TRBV7-8 with TRBJ1-2; 9 bases line up with TRBD1. The CDR3 is 18 residues long. After removal of 4 bases from V and 6 bases from J, the junction contained 18 bases not matched to a gene. CDR1 is SGHVS, CDR2 FQNEAQ, per germline. CDR3 loop: CASSSVGGDRVVLNGYTF. The CDR3 DNA is TGTGCCAGCAGCTCTGTAGGGGGGGACAGGGTGGTATTAAATGGCTACACCTTC.

The chain links TRBV5-5 to TRBJ2-7; D may be TRBD1 (6 bases). This CDR3 comprises 15 residues. From germline, CDR1 is SGHKS and CDR2 YYEKEE (reference sequence). Trimming left V 4 bases short and J 6 bases short, with 20 bases between. The CDR3 here is CASSIRGPLDLEQYF. The CDR3 DNA follows: TGTGCCAGCAGCATCAGGGGTCCCCTTGATCTCGAGCAGTACTTC.

Points on this clonotype: An end of the junction does not agree with germline; a read error may underlie this. The chain carries TRBV7-2 and TRBJ2-1; the match to TRBD2 covers 11 bases. CDR1 and CDR2 from the germline V gene are SGHTA and FQGNSA. The CDR3 is 16 amino acids. CDR3 sequence (DNA): TGTGCCAGCAGCTTAGGAGTAGCGGGGGGGCAAAATGAGCAGTTTTTC. This sequence encodes CASSLGVAGGQNEQFF.

In its sample, this clonotype was seen a few times. The rearrangement links TRBV6-5 to TRBJ2-7, with D perhaps TRBD2 (7 bases). V lost 2 bases, J lost 0 bases, and 14 bases lay in between. The germline gives CDR1 MNHEY, CDR2 SVGAGI. This CDR3 comprises 16 residues. CDR3 coding DNA: TGTGCCAGCAGTTACGATCAGGCGGGGGCCTCCTACGAGCAGTACTTC. Amino acids: CASSYDQAGASYEQYF.

In this sample, this clonotype turned up a few times. The chain links TRBV6-2 or TRBV6-3 to TRBJ2-7; 14 positions match TRBD2. The CDR3 runs to 20 residues. V was pared by 6 bases and J by 0 bases, with 16 bases of the junction left unmatched. Germline V gene sequence: CDR1 MNHEY, CDR2 SVGEGT. The CDR3 sequence is CASRSQTGTSGGQASYEQYF. Here the CDR3 DNA reads TGTGCCAGCAGGTCCCAGACCGGGACTAGCGGGGGCCAAGCCTCCTACGAGCAGTACTTC.

The rearrangement uses TRBV20-1 and TRBJ2-1, with 13 bases that match TRBD2. Per the germline V gene, CDR1 is DFQATT and CDR2 is SNEGSKA (reference sequence). The trim removed 0 bases at V and 4 bases at J, leaving 9 bases unmatched. The CDR3 is 18 residues long. The CDR3 sequence is CSARDTSGGAKIYNEQFF. In DNA form, the CDR3 reads TGCAGTGCTAGAGACACTAGCGGGGGGGCCAAGATTTACAATGAGCAGTTCTTC.

The V gene is TRBV10-3, the J gene TRBJ1-2; tentatively, D is TRBD1 (5 bases). Germline V gene sequence: CDR1 ENHRY, CDR2 SYGVKD. The CDR3 is 16 residues long. V gave up 0 bases and J gave up 0 bases, with 11 bases separating them. The CDR3 protein is CAISESKDTPNYGYTF. In DNA, the CDR3 is TGTGCCATCAGTGAGTCCAAGGACACCCCTAACTATGGCTACACCTTC.